This T cell receptor (beta chain) was documented in a study of shared clonotypes between healthy human individuals. Libraries were prepared by immunoSEQ multiplex PCR; TCRdb keeps only in-frame clonotypes and omits some of them. The table shows fewer than 850,000 clones, with 90% to 97% occurring only once. As defined, naive CD8 cells were CD45RO-negative and positively selected for CCR7, with terminally differentiated effector memory CD45RA+ cells excluded. Looked up from germline, CDR1 is MRHNA and CDR2 is SNTAGT. Deletions cut 7 bases from V and 7 bases from J, with 10 bases between. This CDR3 contains 11 residues.

The receptor was isolated from a man in his thirties or forties in good health. Sequencing used naive CD8+ T cells sorted from blood. This chain joins TRBV6-4 and TRBJ1-2; D uncertain. CDR3 amino acids: CASTSMRGYTF. CDR3 bases: TGTGCCAGCACGTCTATGCGTGGCTACACCTTC.